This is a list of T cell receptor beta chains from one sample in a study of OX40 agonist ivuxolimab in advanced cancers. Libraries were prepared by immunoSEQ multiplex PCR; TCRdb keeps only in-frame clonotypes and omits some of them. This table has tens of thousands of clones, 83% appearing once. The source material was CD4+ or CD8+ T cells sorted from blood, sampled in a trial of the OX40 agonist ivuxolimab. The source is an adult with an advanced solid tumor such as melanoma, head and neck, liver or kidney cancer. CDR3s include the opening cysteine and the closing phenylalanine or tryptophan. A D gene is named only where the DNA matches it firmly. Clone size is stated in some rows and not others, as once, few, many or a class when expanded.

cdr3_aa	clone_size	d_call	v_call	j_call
CASSQGRNSPLHF	.	.	TRBV4-2	TRBJ1-6
CASSYGDSGNTIYF	.	.	TRBV6-5	TRBJ1-3
CASSPRDRYGYTF	.	.	TRBV19	TRBJ1-2
CASRPGTDHQEQFF	.	TRBD1	TRBV5-1	TRBJ2-1
CASSRRDRERPQHF	.	TRBD1	TRBV4-2	TRBJ1-5
CASSMGQGRSYEQYF	.	TRBD1	TRBV19	TRBJ2-7
CSVDLATHEQFF	.	.	TRBV29-1	TRBJ2-1
CASSYSAGGRYEQYF	.	TRBD1	TRBV6-6	TRBJ2-7
CASTGESTDTQYF	.	.	TRBV5-5	TRBJ2-3
CASSPILGAGNTGELFF	.	TRBD2	TRBV18	TRBJ2-2
CASSPTGQNQPQHF	once	.	TRBV18	TRBJ1-5
CASSYVGTGPNQPQHF	.	TRBD1	TRBV6-5	TRBJ1-5
CASRRTQGAIYGYTF	.	TRBD1	TRBV6-5	TRBJ1-2